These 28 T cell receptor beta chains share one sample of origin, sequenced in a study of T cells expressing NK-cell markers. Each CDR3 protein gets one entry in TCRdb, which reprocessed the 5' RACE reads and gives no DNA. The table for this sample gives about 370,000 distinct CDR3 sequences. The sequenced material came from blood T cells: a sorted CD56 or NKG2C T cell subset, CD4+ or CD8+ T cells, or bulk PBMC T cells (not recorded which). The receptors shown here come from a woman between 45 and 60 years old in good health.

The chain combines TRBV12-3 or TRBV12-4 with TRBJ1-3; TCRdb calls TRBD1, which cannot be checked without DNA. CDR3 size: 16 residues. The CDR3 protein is CASSFKGPYSGNTIYF.

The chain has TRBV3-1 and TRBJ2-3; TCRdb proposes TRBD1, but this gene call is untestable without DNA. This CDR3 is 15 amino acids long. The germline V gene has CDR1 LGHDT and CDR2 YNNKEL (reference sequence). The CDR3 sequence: CASSQVGGVTDTQYF.

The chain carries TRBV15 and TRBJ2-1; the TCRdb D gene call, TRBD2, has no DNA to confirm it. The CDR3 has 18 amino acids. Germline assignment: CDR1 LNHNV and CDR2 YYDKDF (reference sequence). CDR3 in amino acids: CATSKDRLAGSSYNEQFF.

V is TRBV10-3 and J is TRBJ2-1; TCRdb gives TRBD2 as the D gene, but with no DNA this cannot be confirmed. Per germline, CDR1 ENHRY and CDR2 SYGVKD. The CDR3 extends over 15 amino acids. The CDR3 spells CAITPTRASVNEQFF.

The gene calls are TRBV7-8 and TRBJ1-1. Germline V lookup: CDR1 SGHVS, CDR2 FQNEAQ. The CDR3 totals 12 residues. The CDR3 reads CASSMWDTEAFF. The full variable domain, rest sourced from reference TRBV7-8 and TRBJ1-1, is GAGVSQSPRYKVAKRGQDVALRCDPISGHVSLFWYQQALGQGPEFLTYFQNEAQLDKSGLPSDRFFAERPEGSVSTLKIQRTQQEDSAVYLCASSMWDTEAFFGQGTRLTVV.

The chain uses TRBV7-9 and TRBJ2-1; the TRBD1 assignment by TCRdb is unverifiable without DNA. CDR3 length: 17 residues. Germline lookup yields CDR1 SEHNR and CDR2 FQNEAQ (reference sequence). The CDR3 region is CASSSGQGTSTSGEQFF.

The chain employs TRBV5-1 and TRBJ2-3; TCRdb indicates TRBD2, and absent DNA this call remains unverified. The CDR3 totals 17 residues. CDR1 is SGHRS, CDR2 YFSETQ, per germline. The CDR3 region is CASSSTGLARTLWTQYF.

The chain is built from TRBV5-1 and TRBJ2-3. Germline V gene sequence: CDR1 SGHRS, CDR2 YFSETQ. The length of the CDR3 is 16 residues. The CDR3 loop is CASSFGSLGSTDTQYF. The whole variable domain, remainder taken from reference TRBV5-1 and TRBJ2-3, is KAGVTQTPRYLIKTRGQQVTLSCSPISGHRSVSWYQQTPGQGLQFLFEYFSETQRNKGNFPGRFSGRQFSNSRSEMNVSTLELGDSALYLCASSFGSLGSTDTQYFGPGTRLTVL.

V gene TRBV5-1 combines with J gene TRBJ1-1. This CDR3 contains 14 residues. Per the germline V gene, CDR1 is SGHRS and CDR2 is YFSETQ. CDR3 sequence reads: CASSLAVANTEAFF.

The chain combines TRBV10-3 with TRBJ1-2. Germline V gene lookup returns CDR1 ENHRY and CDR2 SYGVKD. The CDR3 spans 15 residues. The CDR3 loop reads CAILPEGTYNYGYTF.

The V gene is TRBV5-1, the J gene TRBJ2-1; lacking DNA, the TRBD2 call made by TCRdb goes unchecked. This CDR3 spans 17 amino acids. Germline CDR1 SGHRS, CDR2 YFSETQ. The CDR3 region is CASSPGLAGGHLNEQFF.

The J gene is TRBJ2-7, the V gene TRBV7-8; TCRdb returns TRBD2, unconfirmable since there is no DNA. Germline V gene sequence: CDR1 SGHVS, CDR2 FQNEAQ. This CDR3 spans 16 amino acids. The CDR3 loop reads CASSLWAGTRPYEQYF.

The CDR3: CAWSSGGYNQPQHF. The gene calls are TRBV30 and TRBJ1-5; TCRdb proposes TRBD1, but this gene call is untestable without DNA. The germline CDR1 and CDR2 sequences are GTSNPN and SVGIG (reference sequence). There are 14 residues in the CDR3. Looking up the rest from reference TRBV30 and TRBJ1-5 gives the full variable domain: SQTIHQWPATLVQPVGSPLSLECTVEGTSNPNLYWYRQAAGRGLQLLFYSVGIGQISSEVPQNLSASRPQDRQFILSSKKLLLSDSGFYLCAWSSGGYNQPQHFGDGTRLSIL.

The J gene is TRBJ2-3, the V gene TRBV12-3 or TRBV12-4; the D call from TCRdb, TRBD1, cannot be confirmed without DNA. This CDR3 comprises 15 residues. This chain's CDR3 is CASSPRGDSTDTQYF.

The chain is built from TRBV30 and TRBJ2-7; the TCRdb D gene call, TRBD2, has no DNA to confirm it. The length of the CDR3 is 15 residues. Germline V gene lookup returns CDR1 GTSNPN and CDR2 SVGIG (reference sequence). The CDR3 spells CAWSVGTSFSYEQYF.

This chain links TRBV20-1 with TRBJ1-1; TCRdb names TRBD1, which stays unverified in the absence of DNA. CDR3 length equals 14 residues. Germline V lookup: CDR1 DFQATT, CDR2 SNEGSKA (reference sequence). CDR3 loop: CSAREQGSGTEAFF.

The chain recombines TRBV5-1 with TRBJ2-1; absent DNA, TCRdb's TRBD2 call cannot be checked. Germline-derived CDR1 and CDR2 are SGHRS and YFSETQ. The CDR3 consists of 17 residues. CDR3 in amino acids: CASSLAVRASGSHEQFF.

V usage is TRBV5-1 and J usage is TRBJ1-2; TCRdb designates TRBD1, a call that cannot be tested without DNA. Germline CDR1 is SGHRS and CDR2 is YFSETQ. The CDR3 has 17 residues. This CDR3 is CASSLVPTGDDNYGYTF.

The CDR3 protein is CASSALDRVDGANVLTF. The chain employs TRBV6-1 and TRBJ2-6; TCRdb outputs TRBD1, but without DNA this stays unchecked. Germline V gene data show CDR1 as MNHNS and CDR2 as SASEGT. The CDR3 runs 17 residues.

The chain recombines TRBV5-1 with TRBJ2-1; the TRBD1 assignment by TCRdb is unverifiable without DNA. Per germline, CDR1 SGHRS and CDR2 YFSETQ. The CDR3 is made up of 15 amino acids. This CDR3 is CASSLEGVGHGEQFF.

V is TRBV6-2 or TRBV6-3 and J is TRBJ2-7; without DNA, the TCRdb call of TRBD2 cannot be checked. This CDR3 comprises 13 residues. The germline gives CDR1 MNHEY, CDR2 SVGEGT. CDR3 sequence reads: CASRGVGMYEQYF.

CDR3: CASSLAAGGEKAAFF. The J gene is TRBJ1-1, the V gene TRBV5-1; checking the TCRdb D call of TRBD1 is not possible without DNA. Germline V lookup: CDR1 SGHRS, CDR2 YFSETQ. The CDR3 is 15 amino acids.

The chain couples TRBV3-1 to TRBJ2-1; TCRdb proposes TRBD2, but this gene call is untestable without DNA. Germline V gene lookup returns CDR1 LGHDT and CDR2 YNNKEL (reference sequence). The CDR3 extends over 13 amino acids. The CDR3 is CASSQGLANEQFF.

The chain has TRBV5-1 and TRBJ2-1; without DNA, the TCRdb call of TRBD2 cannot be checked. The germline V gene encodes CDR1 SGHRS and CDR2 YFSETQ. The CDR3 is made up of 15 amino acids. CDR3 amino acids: CASSLMAGEYNEQFF.

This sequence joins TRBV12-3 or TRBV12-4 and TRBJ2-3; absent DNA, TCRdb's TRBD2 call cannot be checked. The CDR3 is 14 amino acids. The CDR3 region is CASSPLATSDLGYF.

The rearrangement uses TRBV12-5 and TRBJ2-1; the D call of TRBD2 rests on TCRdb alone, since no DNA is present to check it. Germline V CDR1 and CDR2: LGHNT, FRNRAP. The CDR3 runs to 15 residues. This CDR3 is CASALSGGIYNEQFF. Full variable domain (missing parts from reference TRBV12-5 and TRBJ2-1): DARVTQTPRHKVTEMGQEVTMRCQPILGHNTVFWYRQTMMQGLELLAYFRNRAPLDDSGMPKDRFSAEMPDATLATLKIQPSEPRDSAVYFCASALSGGIYNEQFFGPGTRLTVL.

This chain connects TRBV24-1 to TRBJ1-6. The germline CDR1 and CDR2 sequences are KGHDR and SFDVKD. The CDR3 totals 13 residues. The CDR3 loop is CATSDPPTSPLHF.

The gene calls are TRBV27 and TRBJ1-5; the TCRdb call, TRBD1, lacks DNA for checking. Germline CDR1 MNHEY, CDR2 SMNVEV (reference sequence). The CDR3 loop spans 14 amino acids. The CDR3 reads CASSIADRVQPQHF.